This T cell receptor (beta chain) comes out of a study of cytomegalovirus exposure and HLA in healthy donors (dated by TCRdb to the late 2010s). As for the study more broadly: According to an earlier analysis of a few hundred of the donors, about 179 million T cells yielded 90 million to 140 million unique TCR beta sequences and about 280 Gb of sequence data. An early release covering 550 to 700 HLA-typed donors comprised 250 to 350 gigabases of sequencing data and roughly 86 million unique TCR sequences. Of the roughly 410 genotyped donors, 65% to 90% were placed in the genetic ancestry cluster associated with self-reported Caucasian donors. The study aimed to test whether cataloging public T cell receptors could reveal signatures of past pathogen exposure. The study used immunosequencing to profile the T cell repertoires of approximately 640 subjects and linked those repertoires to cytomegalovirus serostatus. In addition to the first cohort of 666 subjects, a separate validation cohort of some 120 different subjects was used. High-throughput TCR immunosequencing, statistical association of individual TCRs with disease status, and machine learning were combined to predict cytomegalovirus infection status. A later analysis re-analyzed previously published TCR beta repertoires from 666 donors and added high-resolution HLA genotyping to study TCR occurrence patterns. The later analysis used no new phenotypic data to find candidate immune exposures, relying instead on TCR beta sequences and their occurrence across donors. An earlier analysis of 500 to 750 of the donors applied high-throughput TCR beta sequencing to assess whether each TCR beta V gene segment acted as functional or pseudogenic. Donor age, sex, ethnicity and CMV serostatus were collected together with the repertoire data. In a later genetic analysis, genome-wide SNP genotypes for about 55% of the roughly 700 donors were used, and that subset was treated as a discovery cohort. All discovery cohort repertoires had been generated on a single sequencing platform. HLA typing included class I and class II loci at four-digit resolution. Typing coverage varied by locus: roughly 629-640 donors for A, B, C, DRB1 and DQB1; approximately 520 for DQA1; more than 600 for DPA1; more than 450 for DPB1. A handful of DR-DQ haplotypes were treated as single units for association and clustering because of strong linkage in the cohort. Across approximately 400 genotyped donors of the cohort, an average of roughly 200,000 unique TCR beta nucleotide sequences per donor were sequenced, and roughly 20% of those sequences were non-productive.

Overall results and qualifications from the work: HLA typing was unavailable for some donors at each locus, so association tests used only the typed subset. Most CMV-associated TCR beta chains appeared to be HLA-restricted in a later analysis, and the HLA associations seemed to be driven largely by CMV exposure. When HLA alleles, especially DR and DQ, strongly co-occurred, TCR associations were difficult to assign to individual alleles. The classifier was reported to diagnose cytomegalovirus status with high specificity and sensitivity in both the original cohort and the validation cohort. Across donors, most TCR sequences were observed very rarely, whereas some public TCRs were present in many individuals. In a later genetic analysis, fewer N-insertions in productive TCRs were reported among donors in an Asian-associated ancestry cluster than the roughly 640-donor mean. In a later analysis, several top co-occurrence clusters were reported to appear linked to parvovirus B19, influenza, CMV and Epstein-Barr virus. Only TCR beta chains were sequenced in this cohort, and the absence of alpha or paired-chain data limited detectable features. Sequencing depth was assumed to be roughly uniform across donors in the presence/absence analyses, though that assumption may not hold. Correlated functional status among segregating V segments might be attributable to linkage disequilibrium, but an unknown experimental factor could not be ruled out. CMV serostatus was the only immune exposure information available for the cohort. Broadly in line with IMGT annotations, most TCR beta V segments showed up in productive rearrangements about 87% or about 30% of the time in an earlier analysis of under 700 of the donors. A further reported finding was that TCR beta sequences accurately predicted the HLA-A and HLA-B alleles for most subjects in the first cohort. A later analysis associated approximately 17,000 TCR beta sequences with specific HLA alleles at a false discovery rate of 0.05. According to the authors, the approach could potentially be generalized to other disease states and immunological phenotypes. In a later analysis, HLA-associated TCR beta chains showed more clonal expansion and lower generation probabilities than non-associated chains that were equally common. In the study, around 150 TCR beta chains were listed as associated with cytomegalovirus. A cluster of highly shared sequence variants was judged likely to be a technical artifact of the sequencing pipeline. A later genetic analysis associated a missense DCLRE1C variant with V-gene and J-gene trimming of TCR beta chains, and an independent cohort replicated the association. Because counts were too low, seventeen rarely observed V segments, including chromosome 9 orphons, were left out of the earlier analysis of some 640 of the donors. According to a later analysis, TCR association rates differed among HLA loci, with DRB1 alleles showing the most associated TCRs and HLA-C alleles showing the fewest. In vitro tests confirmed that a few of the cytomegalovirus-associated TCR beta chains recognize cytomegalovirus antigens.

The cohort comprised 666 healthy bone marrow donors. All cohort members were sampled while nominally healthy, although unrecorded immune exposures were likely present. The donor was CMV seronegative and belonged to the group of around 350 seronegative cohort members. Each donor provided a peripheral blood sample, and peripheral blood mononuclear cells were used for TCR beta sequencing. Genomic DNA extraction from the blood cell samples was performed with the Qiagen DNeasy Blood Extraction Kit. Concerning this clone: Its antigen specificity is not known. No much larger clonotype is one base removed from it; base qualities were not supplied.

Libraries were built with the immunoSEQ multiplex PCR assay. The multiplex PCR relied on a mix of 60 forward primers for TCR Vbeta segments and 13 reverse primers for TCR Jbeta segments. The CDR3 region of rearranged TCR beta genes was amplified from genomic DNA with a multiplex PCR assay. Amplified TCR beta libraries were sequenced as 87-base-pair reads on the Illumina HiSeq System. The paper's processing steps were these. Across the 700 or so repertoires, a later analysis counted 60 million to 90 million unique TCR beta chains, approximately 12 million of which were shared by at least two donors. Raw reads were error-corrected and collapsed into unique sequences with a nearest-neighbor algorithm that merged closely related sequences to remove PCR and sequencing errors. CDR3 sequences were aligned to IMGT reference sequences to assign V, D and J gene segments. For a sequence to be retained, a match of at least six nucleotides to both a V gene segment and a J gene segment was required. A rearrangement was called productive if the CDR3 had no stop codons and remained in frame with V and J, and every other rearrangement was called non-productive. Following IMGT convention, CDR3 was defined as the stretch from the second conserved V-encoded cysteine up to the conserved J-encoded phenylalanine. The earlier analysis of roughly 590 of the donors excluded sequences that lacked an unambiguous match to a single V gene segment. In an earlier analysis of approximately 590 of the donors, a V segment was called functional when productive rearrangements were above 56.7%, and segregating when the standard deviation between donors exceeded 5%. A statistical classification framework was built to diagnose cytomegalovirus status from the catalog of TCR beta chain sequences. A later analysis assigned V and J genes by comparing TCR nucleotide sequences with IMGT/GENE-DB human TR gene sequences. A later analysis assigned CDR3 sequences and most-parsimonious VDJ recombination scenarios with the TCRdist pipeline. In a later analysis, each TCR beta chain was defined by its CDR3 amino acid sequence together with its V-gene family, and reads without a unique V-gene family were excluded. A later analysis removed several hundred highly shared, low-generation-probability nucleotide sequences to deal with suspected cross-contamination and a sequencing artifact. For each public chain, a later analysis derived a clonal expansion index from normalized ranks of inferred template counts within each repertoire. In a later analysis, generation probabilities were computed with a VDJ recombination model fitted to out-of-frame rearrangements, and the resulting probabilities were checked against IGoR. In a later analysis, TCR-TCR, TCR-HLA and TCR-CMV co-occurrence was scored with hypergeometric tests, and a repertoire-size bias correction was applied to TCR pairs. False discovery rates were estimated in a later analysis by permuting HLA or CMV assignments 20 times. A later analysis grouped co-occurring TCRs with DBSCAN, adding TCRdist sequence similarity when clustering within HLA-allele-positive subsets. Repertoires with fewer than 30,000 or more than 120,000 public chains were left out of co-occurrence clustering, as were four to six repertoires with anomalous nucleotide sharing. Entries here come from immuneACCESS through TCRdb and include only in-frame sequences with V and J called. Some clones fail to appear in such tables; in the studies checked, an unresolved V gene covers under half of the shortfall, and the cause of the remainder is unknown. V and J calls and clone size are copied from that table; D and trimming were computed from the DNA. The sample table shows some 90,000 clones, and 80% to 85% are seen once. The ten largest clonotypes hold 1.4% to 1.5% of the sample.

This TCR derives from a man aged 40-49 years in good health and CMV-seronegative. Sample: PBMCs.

This receptor has the CDR3 CASSDLGGYTF. The DNA is TGTGCCAGCAGCGACCTAGGTGGCTACACCTTC. The chain was built from TRBV6-1 and TRBJ1-2; the D gene cannot be named for sure. Via the germline V gene, CDR1 is MNHNS and CDR2 SASEGT. A distance of 9 bases separates the germline ends of V and J, which lose 6 bases and 7 bases respectively. The CDR3 runs 11 residues from the cysteine to the phenylalanine. Just CDR3 DNA is preserved here, 33 bases in frame from base 1.